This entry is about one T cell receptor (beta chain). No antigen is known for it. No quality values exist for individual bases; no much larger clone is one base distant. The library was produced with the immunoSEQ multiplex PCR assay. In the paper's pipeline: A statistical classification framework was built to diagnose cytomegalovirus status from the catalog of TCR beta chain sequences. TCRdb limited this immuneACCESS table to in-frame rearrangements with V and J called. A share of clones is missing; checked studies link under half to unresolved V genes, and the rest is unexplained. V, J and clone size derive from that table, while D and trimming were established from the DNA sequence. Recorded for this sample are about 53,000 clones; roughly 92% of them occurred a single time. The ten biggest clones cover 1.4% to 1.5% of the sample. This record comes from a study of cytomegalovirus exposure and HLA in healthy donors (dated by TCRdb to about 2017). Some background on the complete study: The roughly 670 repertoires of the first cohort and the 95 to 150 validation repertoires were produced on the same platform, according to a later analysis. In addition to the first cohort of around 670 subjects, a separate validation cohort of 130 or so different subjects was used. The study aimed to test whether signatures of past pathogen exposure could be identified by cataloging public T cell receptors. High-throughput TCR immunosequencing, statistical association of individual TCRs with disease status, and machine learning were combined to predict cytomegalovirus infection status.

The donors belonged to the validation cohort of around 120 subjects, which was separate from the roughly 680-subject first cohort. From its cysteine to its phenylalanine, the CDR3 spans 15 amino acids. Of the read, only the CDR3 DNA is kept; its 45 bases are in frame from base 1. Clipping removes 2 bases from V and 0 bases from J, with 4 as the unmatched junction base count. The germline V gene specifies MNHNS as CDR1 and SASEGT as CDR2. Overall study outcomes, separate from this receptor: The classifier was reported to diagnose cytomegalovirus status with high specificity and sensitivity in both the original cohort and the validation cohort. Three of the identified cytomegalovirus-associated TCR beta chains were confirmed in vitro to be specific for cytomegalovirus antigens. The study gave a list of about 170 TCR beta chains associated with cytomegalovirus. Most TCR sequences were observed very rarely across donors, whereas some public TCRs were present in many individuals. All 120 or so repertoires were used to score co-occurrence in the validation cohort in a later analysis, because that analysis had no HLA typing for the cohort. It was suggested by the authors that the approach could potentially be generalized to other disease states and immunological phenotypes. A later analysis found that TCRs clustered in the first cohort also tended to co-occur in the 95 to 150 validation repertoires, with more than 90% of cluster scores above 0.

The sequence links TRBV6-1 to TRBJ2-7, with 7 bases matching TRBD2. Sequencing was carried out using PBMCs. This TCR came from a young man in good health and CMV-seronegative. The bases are TGTGCCAGCAGTGAACTTGCGGGAGCCTCCTACGAGCAGTACTTC. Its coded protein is CASSELAGASYEQYF.